Each of the 8 T cell receptor beta chains below was sequenced from the same sample in a study of T cell repertoires in cytomegalovirus infection. TCRdb passed the reads through MiXCR, listing each CDR3 protein once. This table has 85,000 to 130,000 distinct CDR3 sequences, 20% to 25% appearing once. The source material was CD8+ T cells from PBMCs. The receptor set was obtained from a human donor in good health (CMV status not recorded). Some clones in this sample may be carry-over from other donors' samples.

As regards this clonotype: A read error is possible here, since a much larger clone lies one base away. This chain joins TRBV7-6 and TRBJ1-1, with D unresolved. This CDR3 spans 13 amino acids. Germline V lookup: CDR1 SGHVS, CDR2 FNYEAQ. The CDR3 nucleotides read TGTGCCAACAGCCTGTCTATGAACACTGAAGCTTTCTTT. It encodes CANSLSMNTEAFF.

A remark on this clonotype: Its ends do not fully match the called genes, so a read error is possible. J is TRBJ1-5 and V is TRBV7-9, with unresolved D. This CDR3 has 12 residues. Germline-derived CDR1 and CDR2 are SEHNR and FQNEAQ (reference sequence). The CDR3 bases are TGTGCCAACAGCTTAGGGCGTCAGCCCCAGCATTTT. This gives the protein CANSLGRQPQHF.

V gene TRBV7-9 combines with J gene TRBJ1-5; D is ambiguous. This CDR3 spans 14 amino acids. Trimming left V 5 bases short and J 6 bases short, with 14 bases between. CDR1 and CDR2 (germline): SEHNR, FQNEAQ (reference sequence). In nucleotides, the CDR3 is TGTGCCAGCAGCCAGACCACGGGGATTCAGCCCCAGCATTTT. It is translated as CASSQTTGIQPQHF.

The chain combines TRBV30 with TRBJ1-5; the D is unclear. The CDR3 length is 14 residues. Germline loops: CDR1 GTSNPN, CDR2 SVGIG (reference sequence). With 4 bases removed from V and 1 base from J, the gap between germline ends came to 11 bases. The CDR3 protein is CAWTQEPSNQPQHF. CDR3 sequence (DNA): TGTGCCTGGACTCAAGAGCCAAGCAATCAGCCCCAGCATTTT.

The sample holds a few counts of this clonotype. The chain couples TRBV7-3 to TRBJ2-1; D call uncertain. The germline CDR1 and CDR2 sequences are SGHTA and FQGTGA. The CDR3 loop spans 15 amino acids. Trimming stripped 1 base from V and 6 bases from J, with 13 bases between. Here the CDR3 DNA reads TGTGCCAGCAGCTTAATTCGCCGACCCCCCAATGAGCAGTTCTTC. It encodes CASSLIRRPPNEQFF.

The chain combines TRBV29-1 with TRBJ1-2; D not resolved. The germline CDR1 and CDR2 sequences are SQVTM and ANQGSEA. V dropped 3 bases and J dropped 6 bases, with 14 bases sitting between them. The CDR3 covers 13 residues. CDR3 region: CSVESGRLDGYTF. CDR3 DNA sequence: TGCAGCGTTGAGAGCGGACGTCTAGATGGCTACACCTTC.

This chain joins TRBV12-3 or TRBV12-4 and TRBJ2-3; possible D gene TRBD1, 6 bases. The V and J ends lost 5 bases and 1 base respectively, with 7 bases between them. The length of the CDR3 is 13 residues. The CDR3 bases are TGTGCCAGCAGTCCAGGGGGCACAGATACGCAGTATTTT. It specifies CASSPGGTDTQYF.

This chain links TRBV4-3 with TRBJ2-1, with D hard to call. Trimming removed 0 bases at V and 7 bases at J, with 7 bases between. Germline lookup yields CDR1 LGHNA and CDR2 YSLEER. This CDR3 is 13 amino acids long. The CDR3 DNA reads TGCGCCAGCAGCCAAGATACGGAGAATGAGCAGTTCTTC. It encodes CASSQDTENEQFF.